This entry is about one T cell receptor (beta chain). This entry is derived from a study of blood T cell repertoires in COVID-19. Study-wide context: Some COVID-19 samples were acute and others convalescent; all came from the United States, Italy and Spain. Sources were T cells, B-cell-depleted T cells, or PBMCs; the material itself was cDNA or gDNA.

With V trimmed by 5 bases and J by 0 bases, 3 bases remained unmatched. This CDR3 spans 14 amino acids. Germline CDR1 MNHNY, CDR2 SVGAGI (reference sequence). Authors' data handling: Estimated nucleated cell counts came from reference gene primer amplification. The data were produced by immunoSEQ multiplex PCR, yet TCRdb's version contains in-frame clones alone and is incomplete. V and J calls and clone size come straight from that table; D and trimming were deduced from the DNA. The profile covers 20,000 to 25,000 clones, with approximately 90% appearing a single time and about 6% taken by the ten largest.

The gene calls are TRBV6-6 and TRBJ1-1, with 7 positions matching TRBD1. The sequenced sample consisted of peripheral blood. This receptor was identified in a woman older than 75 with active COVID-19. CDR3 nucleotide sequence: TGTGCCAGCAGTACGACAGGGATGAACACTGAAGCTTTCTTT. Its translation is CASSTTGMNTEAFF.